The rows below give T cell receptor beta chains drawn from one sample of a study of blood T cell repertoires in COVID-19. Here immunoSEQ multiplex PCR was the method, and the copy in TCRdb shows in-frame clones only, minus some. The sample lists 60,000 to 80,000 clones, roughly 83% occurring once. The sequenced sample was peripheral blood. These receptors all stem from a man over 45 with active COVID-19. Each CDR3 is given with its conserved first and last residue. A D gene is named only where the DNA matches it firmly. The size field is filled for only some rows; it gives once, few, many or a size class.

size	V	J	D	CDR3	DNA
few	TRBV21-1	TRBJ2-1	NA	CASSKRSFWREDPYNEQFF	TGTGCCAGCAGCAAACGCTCGTTTTGGCGGGAGGACCCCTACAATGAGCAGTTCTTC
NA	TRBV5-6	TRBJ1-5	NA	CASSEGISRYQPQHF	TGTGCCAGCTCGGAGGGGATTTCCCGATATCAGCCCCAGCATTTT
NA	TRBV10-1	TRBJ1-1	NA	CASSESTEGGWAEAFF	TGCGCCAGCAGTGAGTCGACAGAAGGAGGGTGGGCTGAAGCTTTCTTT
NA	TRBV5-1	TRBJ2-1	NA	CASSSLSISSSYNEQFF	TGCGCCAGCAGCTCGTTATCTATCTCTAGCTCCTACAATGAGCAGTTCTTC
NA	TRBV19	TRBJ2-7	TRBD1	CASSISTGVGYEQYF	TGTGCCAGTAGTATTTCAACAGGGGTGGGCTACGAGCAGTACTTC
NA	TRBV5-6	TRBJ1-3	NA	CASSFSGDTFSGNTIYF	TGTGCCAGCAGCTTTTCAGGGGATACTTTCTCTGGAAACACCATATATTTT
NA	TRBV15	TRBJ1-5	TRBD1	CATSNHRGQPQHF	TGTGCCACCAGCAACCACAGGGGACAGCCCCAGCATTTT
NA	TRBV7-2	TRBJ2-5	NA	CASSFRQRQETQYF	TGTGCCAGCAGCTTTCGACAGCGCCAAGAGACCCAGTACTTC
NA	TRBV3-1/TRBV3-2	TRBJ1-6	NA	CASSPNGGIGHSPLHF	TGTGCCAGCAGCCCGAACGGGGGGATCGGGCATTCACCCCTCCACTTT
NA	TRBV3-1/TRBV3-2	TRBJ2-5	TRBD2	CASSGGRETQYF	TGTGCCTCGTCGGGGGGGCGAGAGACCCAGTACTTC
NA	TRBV4-1	TRBJ1-5	NA	CASSQAGNNQPQHF	TGCGCCAGCAGCCAAGCAGGGAACAATCAGCCCCAGCATTTT
NA	TRBV30	TRBJ2-7	TRBD2	CAWSGALAAAYEQYF	TGTGCCTGGAGTGGGGCTCTAGCGGCTGCCTACGAGCAGTACTTC
NA	TRBV6-2/TRBV6-3	TRBJ2-7	TRBD1	CASSGITGTGISYEQYF	TGTGCCAGCAGTGGAATAACTGGGACAGGGATCTCCTACGAGCAGTACTTC
NA	TRBV29-1	TRBJ2-3	TRBD2	CSVVRVGGTDTQYF	TGCAGCGTTGTTCGGGTCGGGGGGACAGATACGCAGTATTTT
NA	TRBV5-1	TRBJ2-1	TRBD2	CASSPVAGGPNEQFF	TGCGCCAGCAGCCCCGTAGCGGGAGGGCCAAATGAGCAGTTCTTC
once	TRBV4-2	TRBJ1-2	NA	CASSRDRSYNYGYTF	TGTGCCAGCAGCCGCGACAGGTCCTACAACTATGGCTACACCTTC
NA	TRBV25-1	TRBJ1-1	NA	CASSDPTAGTEAFF	TGTGCCAGCAGTGACCCTACGGCGGGTACTGAAGCTTTCTTT
NA	TRBV18	TRBJ1-5	TRBD1	CASSLQGGGYSNQPQHF	TGTGCCAGCTCCCTACAGGGGGGAGGATATAGCAATCAGCCCCAGCATTTT
NA	TRBV6-1	TRBJ2-3	NA	CASSERQPTQYF	TGTGCCAGCAGTGAGCGACAGCCTACGCAGTATTTT
NA	TRBV4-2	TRBJ1-6	NA	CASSQETATSSYNSPLHF	TGTGCCAGCAGCCAAGAAACCGCCACGAGCTCCTATAATTCACCCCTCCACTTT
NA	TRBV7-8	TRBJ1-1	NA	CASSLLAFNTEAFF	TGTGCCAGCAGCTTATTGGCTTTTAACACTGAAGCTTTCTTT
NA	TRBV5-4	TRBJ1-2	NA	CASSFTLGSYTF	TGTGCCAGCAGCTTTACCTTGGGGAGTTACACCTTC
NA	TRBV10-3	TRBJ2-5	NA	CAISTGEQETQYF	TGTGCCATCAGCACGGGGGAACAAGAGACCCAGTACTTC
once	TRBV18	TRBJ2-1	TRBD2	CASSPGTSGTGADEQFF	TGTGCCAGCTCACCAGGGACTAGCGGGACCGGTGCGGATGAGCAGTTCTTC
NA	TRBV2	TRBJ2-3	TRBD2	CASRRGLAGRPSTDTQYF	TGTGCCAGCAGGCGGGGACTAGCGGGACGACCTAGCACAGATACGCAGTATTTT
NA	TRBV6-2/TRBV6-3	TRBJ2-2	NA	CASSFYQGWDTGELFF	TGTGCCAGCAGCTTTTATCAGGGATGGGACACCGGGGAGCTGTTTTTT
NA	TRBV7-9	TRBJ2-7	NA	CASSLTPGQNYEQYF	TGTGCCAGCAGCTTAACCCCGGGACAAAACTACGAGCAGTACTTC
NA	TRBV7-7	TRBJ2-3	NA	CASSFGTGGTDTQYF	TGTGCCAGCAGCTTTGGGACGGGGGGCACAGATACGCAGTATTTT
NA	TRBV30	TRBJ2-7	TRBD2	CAWSPGQGGSYEQYF	TGTGCCTGGAGTCCGGGGCAGGGAGGGTCCTACGAGCAGTACTTC
NA	TRBV4-1	TRBJ1-2	NA	CASSQDSTGSYGYTF	TGCGCCAGCAGCCAAGATTCGACCGGGTCATATGGCTACACCTTC
NA	TRBV2	TRBJ2-7	NA	CATRGGQGRYEQYF	TGTGCCACCCGGGGAGGGCAGGGGCGCTACGAGCAGTACTTC
once	TRBV6-2/TRBV6-3	TRBJ1-5	NA	CASSDNVGAQPQHF	TGTGCCAGCAGTGATAATGTGGGGGCACAGCCCCAGCATTTT
NA	TRBV7-2	TRBJ2-7	TRBD1	CASSLASGTGGRQYF	TGTGCCAGCAGCTTAGCCTCGGGGACAGGAGGGAGGCAGTACTTC
NA	TRBV9	TRBJ2-2	TRBD1	CASSAPGGQGNGELFF	TGTGCCAGCAGCGCCCCTGGGGGACAGGGAAACGGGGAGCTGTTTTTT
NA	TRBV6-4	TRBJ2-1	TRBD2	CASSRLAGGGEQFF	TGTGCCAGCAGTCGACTAGCGGGAGGGGGTGAGCAGTTCTTC
NA	TRBV3-1/TRBV3-2	TRBJ2-1	NA	CASSQLSGRSSYNEQFF	TGTGCCAGCAGCCAGTTATCGGGTCGGAGCTCCTACAATGAGCAGTTCTTC
NA	TRBV29-1	TRBJ2-7	NA	CSVDSSEQYF	TGCAGCGTTGATAGCAGCGAGCAGTACTTC